One T cell receptor beta chain is described in this entry. The sample comes from a study of blood T cell repertoires in COVID-19. Study-level background: Researchers got acute and convalescent COVID-19 samples from the United States, Italy and Spain. PBMCs, B-cell-depleted T cells, or T cells provided the cDNA or gDNA that made up the material.

Looked up from germline, CDR1 is MDHEN and CDR2 is SYDVKM. CDR3 length: 15 residues. V was trimmed by 6 bases and J by 0 bases, leaving 12 bases between them. Original processing methods: Nucleated cell counts were estimated from reference gene primer amplification. Generated by immunoSEQ multiplex PCR, the TCRdb table keeps only in-frame clones and is missing some. V, J and clone size derive from that table, while D and trimming were established from the DNA sequence. The data show around 100,000 clones, around 66% seen once. This chain uses TRBV28 with TRBJ1-3, with unresolved D. Material: peripheral blood. This sequence originates from a man aged 80 or over with acute or convalescent COVID-19. In DNA, the CDR3 is TGTGCCAGCAGCCCAGCCCGGAGCTCTGGAAACACCATATATTTT. Amino acid sequence: CASSPARSSGNTIYF.